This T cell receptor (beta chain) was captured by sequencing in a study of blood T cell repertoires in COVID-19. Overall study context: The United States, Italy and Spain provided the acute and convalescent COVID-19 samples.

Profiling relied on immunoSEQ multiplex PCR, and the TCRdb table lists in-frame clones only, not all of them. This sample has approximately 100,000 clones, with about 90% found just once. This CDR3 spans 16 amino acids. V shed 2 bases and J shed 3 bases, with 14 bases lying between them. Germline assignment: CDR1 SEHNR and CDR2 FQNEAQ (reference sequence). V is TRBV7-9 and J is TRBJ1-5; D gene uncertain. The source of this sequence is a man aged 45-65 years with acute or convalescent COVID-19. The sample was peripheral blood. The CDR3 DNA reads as TGTGCCAGCAGCTTATGGGGAGGAACTGACAATCAGCCCCAGCATTTT. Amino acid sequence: CASSLWGGTDNQPQHF.